The rows below give T cell receptor beta chains drawn from one sample of a study of T cells in Graves' hyperthyroidism and ophthalmopathy. TCRdb fed the multiplex PCR reads into MiXCR, producing one record per CDR3 protein. The table lists roughly 260,000 distinct CDR3 sequences, roughly 14% of them singletons. Source material: blood. Source of these receptors: a woman aged 40 to 50 with Graves' hyperthyroidism that later progressed to Graves' ophthalmopathy. The CDR3 runs from the conserved cysteine through the conserved F or W.

v_call	j_call	cdr3_aa
TRBV20-1	TRBJ2-7	CSAETGTRGTGEQYF
TRBV19	TRBJ2-1	CASSITGEGQGNEQFF
TRBV4-1	TRBJ2-1	CASSQAVSGGPSGEQFF
TRBV12-3/TRBV12-4	TRBJ1-1	CASSLLRVNTEAFF
TRBV5-1	TRBJ2-5	CASSRPEGMETQYF
TRBV7-9	TRBJ1-2	CASTTGGVGHGYTF
TRBV28	TRBJ1-1	CASSFSDMNTEAFF
TRBV11-2	TRBJ2-7	CASLRTGGYEQYF
TRBV19	TRBJ1-2	CASSIGRMNNYGYTF
TRBV11-2	TRBJ2-7	CASSRTLEPEQYF
TRBV7-9	TRBJ2-5	CASSLAKTGTFPFEETQYF
TRBV5-1	TRBJ2-7	CASRAGTQYSYEQYF
TRBV9	TRBJ2-5	CASNPRGIGTQYF
TRBV7-2	TRBJ2-7	CASSPPGTGSLGYEQYF
TRBV7-9	TRBJ2-5	CASGKRLETQYF
TRBV20-1	TRBJ2-7	CSGERELSYEQYF
TRBV27	TRBJ2-7	CASSSGTGGYEQYF
TRBV19	TRBJ2-7	CASSLQRSYEQYF
TRBV6-2/TRBV6-3	TRBJ1-2	CASGEGTGIYGYTF
TRBV19	TRBJ1-2	CASNPGTGDGYTF
TRBV7-9	TRBJ1-4	CASSSGQSTNEKLFF
TRBV7-3	TRBJ2-1	CASSLTEVGRGNNEQFF
TRBV6-6	TRBJ1-1	CASSYADTEAFF
TRBV7-9	TRBJ2-1	CASSPIQAEQFF
TRBV20-1	TRBJ2-7	CSAVLEPRAVYEQYF
TRBV28	TRBJ1-5	CASSLASRPVDQPQHF
TRBV6-5	TRBJ1-5	CASSYLGANQPQHF
TRBV30	TRBJ1-4	CAWSEGASEKLFF
TRBV5-6	TRBJ2-7	CASSSWTSGTGFMGEQYF
TRBV20-1	TRBJ1-1	CSARSPAREYHGGTEAFF
TRBV6-9	TRBJ1-3	CASSCTGRSGNTIYF
TRBV27	TRBJ2-1	CASRRKTGHEQFF
TRBV19	TRBJ2-3	CASSIPGHGDTQYF
TRBV10-3	TRBJ2-1	CAISAGLKYRFEQFF
TRBV20-1	TRBJ1-4	CSARDQGGEKLFF
TRBV7-3	TRBJ2-2	CASSRTGGGTGELFF
TRBV5-1	TRBJ2-7	CASSLPYGGRPYEQYF
TRBV7-9	TRBJ2-3	CASSLAWRVADTQYF
TRBV6-5	TRBJ2-7	CASSYSGQAFEQYF
TRBV11-2	TRBJ2-7	CASSLGGRESSYEQYF
TRBV28	TRBJ2-5	CASSSPDRRGETQYF
TRBV28	TRBJ2-3	CASSLLHTDTQYF
TRBV6-2/TRBV6-3	TRBJ2-3	CASRLDPSTDTQYF
TRBV19	TRBJ2-1	CASSIGHNEQFF
TRBV20-1	TRBJ2-7	CSAPSGVYEQYF
TRBV6-1	TRBJ2-3	CASRQLAGKATDTQYF
TRBV7-9	TRBJ2-5	CASSFGAGSETQYF
TRBV18	TRBJ2-5	CASSLTPADGIQETQYF
TRBV7-9	TRBJ1-5	CASASGTQPQHF
TRBV20-1	TRBJ1-2	CSAREQGLDYGYTF
TRBV29-1	TRBJ1-2	CSVEDLSSYGYTF
TRBV19	TRBJ2-5	CASSIGPADQYF
TRBV20-1	TRBJ1-1	CSARDKAGGRAEAFF
TRBV24-1	TRBJ2-2	CATSDFEGHSNTGELFF
TRBV7-9	TRBJ1-2	CASRSTFSNYGYTF
TRBV6-1	TRBJ2-3	CASTTGVGTDTQYF
TRBV29-1	TRBJ1-1	CSVEDARVRGEAFF
TRBV2	TRBJ2-5	CATRHIRQETQYF
TRBV11-3	TRBJ2-7	CASSQGGEQYF
TRBV28	TRBJ1-2	CASSLTAGRGDTF